What follows describes a single T cell receptor (beta chain). Its antigen remains unknown. The data originate from a study of graft-versus-host responses after intestinal transplantation. Across the study: In this cohort, recipients had multivisceral, liver-intestinal, or isolated intestinal transplants. Study findings and constraints: GvH clones turned up in recipient marrow; some had shown up first in ileum or blood.

Sequenced by immunoSEQ multiplex PCR; TCRdb stores in-frame clones only, minus some. The table records about 85,000 clones, around 90% of them present only once. The V end was cut by 5 bases, the J end by 1 base, with 11 bases between. This CDR3 has 14 residues. Germline V gene sequence: CDR1 LNHDA, CDR2 SQIVND (reference sequence). The sequences come from unstimulated CD8+ T cells sorted from spleen or lymph node cells, collected before transplant. The genes are TRBV19 and TRBJ1-1; TRBD1 is a possible D gene (5 bases). This TCR was recovered from a human donor who was the organ donor for an intestinal transplant. CDR3 nucleotides: TGTGCCAGTAGTTCAGGGAGTGGGAACACTGAAGCTTTCTTT. It is translated as CASSSGSGNTEAFF.